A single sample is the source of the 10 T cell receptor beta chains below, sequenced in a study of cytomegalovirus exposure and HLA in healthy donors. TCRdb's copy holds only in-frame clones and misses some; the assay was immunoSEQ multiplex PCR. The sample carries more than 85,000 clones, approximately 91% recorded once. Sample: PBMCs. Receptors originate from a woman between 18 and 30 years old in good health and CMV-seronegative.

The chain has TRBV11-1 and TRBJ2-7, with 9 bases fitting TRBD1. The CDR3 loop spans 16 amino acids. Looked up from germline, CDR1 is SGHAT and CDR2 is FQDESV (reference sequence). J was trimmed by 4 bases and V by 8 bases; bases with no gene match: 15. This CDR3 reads CASRPQRGQGEYEQYF. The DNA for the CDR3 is TGTGCCAGCCGACCTCAGAGGGGACAGGGTGAGTACGAGCAGTACTTC.

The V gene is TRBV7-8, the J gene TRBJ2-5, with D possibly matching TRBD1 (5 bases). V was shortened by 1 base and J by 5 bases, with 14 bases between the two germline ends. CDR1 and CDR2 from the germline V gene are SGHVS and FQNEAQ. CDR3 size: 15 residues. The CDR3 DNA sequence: TGTGCCAGCAGCTTAGTCTACAGGCAGGCGGAGACCCAGTACTTC. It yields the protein CASSLVYRQAETQYF.

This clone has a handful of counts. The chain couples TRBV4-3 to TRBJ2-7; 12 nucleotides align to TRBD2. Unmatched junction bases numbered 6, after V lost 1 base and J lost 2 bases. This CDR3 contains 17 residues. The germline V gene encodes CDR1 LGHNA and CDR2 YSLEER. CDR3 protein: CASSQGLAGGGTYEQYF. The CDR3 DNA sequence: TGCGCCAGCAGCCAAGGGCTAGCGGGAGGGGGGACCTACGAGCAGTACTTC.

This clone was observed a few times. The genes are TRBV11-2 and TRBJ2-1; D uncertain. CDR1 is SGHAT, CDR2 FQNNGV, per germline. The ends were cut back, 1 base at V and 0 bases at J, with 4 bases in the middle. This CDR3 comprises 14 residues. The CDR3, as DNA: TGTGCCAGCAGCTTAGGGCCCTCCTACAATGAGCAGTTCTTC. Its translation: CASSLGPSYNEQFF.

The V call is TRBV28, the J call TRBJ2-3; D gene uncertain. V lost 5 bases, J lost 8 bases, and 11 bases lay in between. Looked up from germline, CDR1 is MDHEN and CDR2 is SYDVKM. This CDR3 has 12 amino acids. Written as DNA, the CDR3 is TGTGCCAGCAGTCTTAGTCTCGCTACGCAGTATTTT. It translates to CASSLSLATQYF.

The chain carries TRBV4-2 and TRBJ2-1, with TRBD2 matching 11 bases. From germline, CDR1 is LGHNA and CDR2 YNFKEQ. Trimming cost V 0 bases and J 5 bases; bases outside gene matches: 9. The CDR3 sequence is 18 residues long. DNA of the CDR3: TGTGCCAGCAGCCAAGATCCCCAGGGTAGCGGGAGGGACAATGAGCAGTTCTTC. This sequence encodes CASSQDPQGSGRDNEQFF.

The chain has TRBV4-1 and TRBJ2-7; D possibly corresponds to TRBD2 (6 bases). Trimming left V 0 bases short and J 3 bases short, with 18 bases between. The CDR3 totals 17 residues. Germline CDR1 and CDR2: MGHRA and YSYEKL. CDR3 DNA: TGCGCCAGCAGCCAAGATTTGGTGGGACTCCTAAACTACGAGCAGTACTTC. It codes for CASSQDLVGLLNYEQYF.

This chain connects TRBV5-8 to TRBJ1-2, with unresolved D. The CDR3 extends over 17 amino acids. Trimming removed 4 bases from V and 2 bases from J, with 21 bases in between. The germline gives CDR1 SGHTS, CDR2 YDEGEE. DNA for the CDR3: TGTGCCAGCAGCCACCCGAACGTGATGACGGAGAACTATGGCTACACCTTC. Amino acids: CASSHPNVMTENYGYTF.

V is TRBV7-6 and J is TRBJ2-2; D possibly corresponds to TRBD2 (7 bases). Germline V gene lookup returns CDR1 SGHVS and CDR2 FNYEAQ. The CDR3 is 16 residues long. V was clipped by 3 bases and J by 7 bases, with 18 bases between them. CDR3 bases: TGTGCCAGCAGCTTGCAGGGGAAGCGGGAAATCGGGGAGCTGTTTTTT. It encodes CASSLQGKREIGELFF.

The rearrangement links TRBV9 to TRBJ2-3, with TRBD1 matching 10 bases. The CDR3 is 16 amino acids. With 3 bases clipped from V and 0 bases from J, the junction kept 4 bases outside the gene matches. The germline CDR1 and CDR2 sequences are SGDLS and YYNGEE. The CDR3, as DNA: TGTGCCAGCAGCGCGAGGGACAGGGGAAGCACAGATACGCAGTATTTT. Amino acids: CASSARDRGSTDTQYF.